This record covers a single T cell receptor (beta chain). Assay: immunoSEQ multiplex PCR; the TCRdb copy retains only in-frame clones and omits some. The sample contains tens of thousands of clones, roughly 85% of which appear only once. This entry belongs to a study of blood T cell repertoires in COVID-19. The CDR3 extends over 14 amino acids. V trimming: 5 bases; J trimming: 4 bases; junction bases outside the gene matches: 6. In germline, CDR1 is MDHEN, CDR2 SYDVKM. The receptor was isolated from a man between 60 and 70 years old with acute or convalescent COVID-19. Material: peripheral blood. The rearrangement uses TRBV28 and TRBJ2-7, with 9 bases fitting TRBD1. The CDR3, as DNA: TGTGCCAGCAGTGAACAGGGGGCCGGATACGAGCAGTACTTC. It encodes CASSEQGAGYEQYF.